This TCR beta chain was captured in a study of blood T cell repertoires in COVID-19. Sequenced by immunoSEQ multiplex PCR; TCRdb stores in-frame clones only, minus some. The sample holds some 200,000 clones; around 83% are singletons and the top ten take around 6.3%. This CDR3 spans 17 amino acids. Germline V gene data show CDR1 as MNHNY and CDR2 as SVGAGI (reference sequence). V was clipped by 5 bases and J by 2 bases; unmatched bases: 12. Sample: peripheral blood. The sequence was collected from a woman aged 40 to 55 with acute or convalescent COVID-19. The J gene is TRBJ1-1, the V gene TRBV6-6; TRBD1 aligns across 9 bases. Here the CDR3 DNA reads TGTGCCAGCAGTGGATCCGGGACAGGGACAACCAACACTGAAGCTTTCTTT. Its translation: CASSGSGTGTTNTEAFF.